One sample yielded the 2 T cell receptor beta chains listed below, sequenced in a study of early T cells in non-severe SARS-CoV-2 infection. One entry per CDR3 protein results from TCRdb running MiXCR on the 5' RACE reads. Of nearly 90,000 distinct CDR3 sequences in the sample, approximately 14% were seen once. The sequenced sample consisted of whole blood. The receptors shown here come from an adult who was a healthcare worker with PCR-confirmed SARS-CoV-2 infection or an uninfected control (not recorded which).

CDR3 residues: CVSLGPEETQYF. CDR3 bases: TGTGTCTCCCTCGGGCCAGAAGAGACCCAGTACTTC. V gene TRBV2 combines with J gene TRBJ2-5; D is ambiguous. The V gene's germline CDR1 is SNHLY and CDR2 FYNNEI. The CDR3 covers 12 residues.

The rearrangement joins TRBV6-2 or TRBV6-3 to TRBJ1-1; no firm D call. Germline CDR1 MNHEY, CDR2 SVGEGT. Deletions cut 2 bases from V and 5 bases from J, with 6 bases between. CDR3 length: 12 amino acids. This CDR3 reads CASSYEGTEAFF. CDR3 coding DNA: TGTGCCAGCAGTTACGAGGGAACTGAAGCTTTCTTT.